The 2 T cell receptor beta chains below were found in one sample sequenced in a study of CD8+CD57+ T cells in acquired aplastic anemia. CDR3 and TCR beta VDJ profiling relied on genomic DNA as the template. TCRdb passed the reads through MiXCR, listing each CDR3 protein once. Of about 170,000 distinct CDR3 sequences in the sample, roughly 48% are singletons; the top ten hold approximately 1%. The sequencing input was sorted CD4+, CD8+, or CD8+CD57+ T cells (not recorded which) from PBMCs. The receptors were sampled from a human donor in good health.

The chain combines TRBV28 with TRBJ2-1; the match to TRBD2 covers 12 bases. V lost 7 bases, J lost 4 bases, and 2 bases stayed unmatched. This CDR3 is built from 14 residues. Germline CDR1 MDHEN, CDR2 SYDVKM. CDR3 DNA: TGTGCCAGCAAGGGGACTAGCGGGTACAATGAGCAGTTCTTC. It translates to CASKGTSGYNEQFF.

This clonotype appeared once. The chain uses TRBV7-8 and TRBJ1-5; possibly TRBD1 for D (5 bases). The length of the CDR3 is 13 residues. Per the germline V gene, CDR1 is SGHVS and CDR2 is FQNEAQ. Trimming pared 4 bases from V and 1 base from J, leaving 5 bases between. CDR3 amino acids: CASSWGSNQPQHF. The CDR3, as DNA: TGTGCCAGCAGCTGGGGCAGCAATCAGCCCCAGCATTTT.